One sample yielded the 4 T cell receptor beta chains listed below, sequenced in a study of T cell responses to AZD1222 COVID-19 vaccine. The assay was immunoSEQ multiplex PCR, and TCRdb's table has in-frame clones only and misses some. The repertoire holds roughly 140,000 clones, with about 87% as singletons. The sequencing here drew on peripheral blood, taken 28 days after the second AZD1222 dose. The origin of the receptors is an adult who received the AZD1222 COVID-19 vaccine.

The CDR3 nucleotides are TGTGCCTGGAGTCCAGGGACGGATGTTGTGAAATACTCTGGAAACACCATATATTTT. It encodes CAWSPGTDVVKYSGNTIYF. The gene calls are TRBV30 and TRBJ1-3; D perhaps matches TRBD1 (5 bases). Deletions cut 2 bases from V and 0 bases from J, with 23 bases between. CDR3 length: 19 amino acids. Germline V gene lookup returns CDR1 GTSNPN and CDR2 SVGIG (reference sequence).

The chain couples TRBV10-2 to TRBJ1-3; 7 bases are shared with TRBD1. The CDR3 is made up of 14 amino acids. Germline CDR1 reads WSHSY; CDR2 reads SAAADI. The junction had 6 bases not matched to a gene; V was cut back by 6 bases and J by 4 bases. CDR3 protein: CASSVDRAGNTIYF. In DNA, the CDR3 is TGCGCCAGCAGCGTCGACAGGGCGGGAAACACCATATATTTT.

V and J are TRBV7-2 and TRBJ2-7; D is possibly TRBD1 (5 bases). The CDR3 loop spans 13 amino acids. Germline lookup yields CDR1 SGHTA and CDR2 FQGNSA. Trimming pared 1 base from V and 1 base from J, leaving 5 bases between. The CDR3 spells CASSLDRSYEQYF. The CDR3 DNA sequence: TGTGCCAGCAGCTTAGACAGGTCCTACGAGCAGTACTTC. The whole variable domain, remainder taken from reference TRBV7-2 and TRBJ2-7, is GAGVSQSPSNKVTEKGKDVELRCDPISGHTALYWYRQSLGQGLEFLIYFQGNSAPDKSGLPSDRFSAERTGGSVSTLTIQRTQQEDSAVYLCASSLDRSYEQYFGPGTRLTVT.

The V and J genes are TRBV6-6 and TRBJ2-3; TRBD2 aligns across 11 bases. CDR3 length equals 14 residues. Trimming took 6 bases from V and 7 from J; bases not matched to a gene: 6. Germline assignment: CDR1 MNHNY and CDR2 SVGAGI (reference sequence). CDR3 DNA: TGTGCCAGCAGCCCGGGACTAGCGGTCTATACGCAGTATTTT. Its protein product is CASSPGLAVYTQYF.